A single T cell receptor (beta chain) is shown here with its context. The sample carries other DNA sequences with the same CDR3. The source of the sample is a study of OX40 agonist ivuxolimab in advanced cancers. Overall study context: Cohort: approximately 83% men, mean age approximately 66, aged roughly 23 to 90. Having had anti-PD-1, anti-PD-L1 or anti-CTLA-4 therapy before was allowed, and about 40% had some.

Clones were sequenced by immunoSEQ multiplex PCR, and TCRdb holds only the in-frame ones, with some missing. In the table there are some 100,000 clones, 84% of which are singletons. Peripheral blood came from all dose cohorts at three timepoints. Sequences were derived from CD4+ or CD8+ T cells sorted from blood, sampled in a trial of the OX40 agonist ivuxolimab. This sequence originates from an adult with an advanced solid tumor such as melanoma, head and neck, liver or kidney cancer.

The DNA for the CDR3 is TGTGCCAGCTCGCCAGACAGGGGTGGAAATCAGCCCCAGCATTTT. It translates to CASSPDRGGNQPQHF. V is TRBV18 and J is TRBJ1-5; 8 positions agree with TRBD1. The V gene end was trimmed by 6 bases and the J gene end by 4 bases; junction bases not matched to a gene: 8. CDR3 length: 15 amino acids. Germline V lookup: CDR1 KGHSH, CDR2 LQKENI.